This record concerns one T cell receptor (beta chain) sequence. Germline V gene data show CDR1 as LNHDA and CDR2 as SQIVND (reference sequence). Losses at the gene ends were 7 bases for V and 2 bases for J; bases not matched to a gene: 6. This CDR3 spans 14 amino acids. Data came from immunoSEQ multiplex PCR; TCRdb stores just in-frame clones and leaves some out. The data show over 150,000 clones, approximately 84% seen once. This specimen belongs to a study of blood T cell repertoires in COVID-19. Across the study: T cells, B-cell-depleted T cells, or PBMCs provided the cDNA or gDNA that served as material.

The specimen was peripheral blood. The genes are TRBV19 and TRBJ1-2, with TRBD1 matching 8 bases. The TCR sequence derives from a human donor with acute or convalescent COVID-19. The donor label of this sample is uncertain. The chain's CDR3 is CASTRQGNNYGYTF. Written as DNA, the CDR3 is TGTGCCAGTACCCGACAGGGGAACAACTATGGCTACACCTTC.